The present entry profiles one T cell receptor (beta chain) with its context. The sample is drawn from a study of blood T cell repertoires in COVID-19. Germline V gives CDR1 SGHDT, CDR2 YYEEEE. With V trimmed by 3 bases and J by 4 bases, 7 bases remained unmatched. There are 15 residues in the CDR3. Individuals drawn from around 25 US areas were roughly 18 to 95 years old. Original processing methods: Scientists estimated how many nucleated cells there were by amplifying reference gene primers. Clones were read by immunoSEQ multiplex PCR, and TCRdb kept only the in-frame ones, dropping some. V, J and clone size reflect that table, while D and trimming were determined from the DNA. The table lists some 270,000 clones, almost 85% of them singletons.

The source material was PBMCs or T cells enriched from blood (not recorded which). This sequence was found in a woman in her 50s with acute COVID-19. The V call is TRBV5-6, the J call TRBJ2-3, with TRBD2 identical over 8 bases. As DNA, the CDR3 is TGTGCCAGCAGCTCCAAGCGGGGGAGGGCAGATACGCAGTATTTT. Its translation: CASSSKRGRADTQYF.